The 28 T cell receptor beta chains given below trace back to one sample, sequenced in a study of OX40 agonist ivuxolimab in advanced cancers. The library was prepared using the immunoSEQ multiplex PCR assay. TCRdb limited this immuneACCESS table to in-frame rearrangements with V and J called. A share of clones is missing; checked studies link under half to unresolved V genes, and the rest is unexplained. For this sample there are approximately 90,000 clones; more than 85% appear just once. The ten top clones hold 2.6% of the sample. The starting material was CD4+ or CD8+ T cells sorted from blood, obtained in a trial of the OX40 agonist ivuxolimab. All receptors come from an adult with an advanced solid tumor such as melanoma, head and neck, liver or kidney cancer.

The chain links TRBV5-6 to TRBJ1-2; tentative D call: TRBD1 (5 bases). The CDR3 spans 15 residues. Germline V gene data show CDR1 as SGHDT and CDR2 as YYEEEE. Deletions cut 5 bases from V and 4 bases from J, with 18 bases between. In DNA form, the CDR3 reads TGTGCCAGCAGGTCATTCGACAGACAACTCTATGGCTACACCTTC. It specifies CASRSFDRQLYGYTF.

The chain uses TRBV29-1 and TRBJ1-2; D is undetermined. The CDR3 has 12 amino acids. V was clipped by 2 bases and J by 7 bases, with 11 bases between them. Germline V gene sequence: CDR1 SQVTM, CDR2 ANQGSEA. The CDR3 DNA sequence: TGCAGCGTTGAACGGGCAGAAACTGGCTACACCTTC. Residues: CSVERAETGYTF.

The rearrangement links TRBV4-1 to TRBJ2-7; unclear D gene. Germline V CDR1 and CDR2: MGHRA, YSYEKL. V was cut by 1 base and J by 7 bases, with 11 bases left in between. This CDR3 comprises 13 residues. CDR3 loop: CASSQAGPAEQYF. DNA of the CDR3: TGCGCCAGCAGCCAAGCCGGGCCCGCTGAGCAGTACTTC.

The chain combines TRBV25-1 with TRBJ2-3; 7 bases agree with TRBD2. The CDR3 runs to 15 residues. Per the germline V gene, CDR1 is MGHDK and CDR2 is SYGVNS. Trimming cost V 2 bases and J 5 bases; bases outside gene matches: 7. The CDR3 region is CASSEGGGILDTQYF. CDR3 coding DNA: TGTGCCAGCAGTGAAGGGGGAGGGATCTTAGATACGCAGTATTTT.

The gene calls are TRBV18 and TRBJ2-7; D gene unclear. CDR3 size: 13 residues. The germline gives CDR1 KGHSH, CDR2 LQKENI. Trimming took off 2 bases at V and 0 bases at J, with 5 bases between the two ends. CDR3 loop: CASSPVGSYEQYF. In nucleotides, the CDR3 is TGTGCCAGCTCACCAGTCGGCTCCTACGAGCAGTACTTC. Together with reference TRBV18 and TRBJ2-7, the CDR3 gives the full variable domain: NAGVMQNPRHLVRRRGQEARLRCSPMKGHSHVYWYRQLPEEGLKFMVYLQKENIIDESGMPKERFSAEFPKEGPSILRIQQVVRGDSAAYFCASSPVGSYEQYFGPGTRLTVT.

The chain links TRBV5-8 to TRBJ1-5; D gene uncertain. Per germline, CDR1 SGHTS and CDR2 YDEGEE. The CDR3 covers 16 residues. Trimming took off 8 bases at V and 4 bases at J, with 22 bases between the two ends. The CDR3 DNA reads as TGTGCCAGTAAGACGGCTGTGGAGGGAGCAAATCAGCCCCAGCATTTT. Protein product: CASKTAVEGANQPQHF.

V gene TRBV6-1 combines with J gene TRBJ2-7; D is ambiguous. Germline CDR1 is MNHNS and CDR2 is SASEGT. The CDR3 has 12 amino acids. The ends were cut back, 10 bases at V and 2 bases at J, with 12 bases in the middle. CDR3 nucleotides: TGTGCCACCGGCGCCGTCACCTACGAGCAGTACTTC. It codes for CATGAVTYEQYF.

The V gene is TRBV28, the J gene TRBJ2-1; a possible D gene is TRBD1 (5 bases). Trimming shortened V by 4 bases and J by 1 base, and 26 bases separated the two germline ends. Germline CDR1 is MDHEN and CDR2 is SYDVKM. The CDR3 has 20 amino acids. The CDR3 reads CASSSRPRTPKGGSYNEQFF. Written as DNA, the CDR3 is TGTGCCAGCAGTTCGCGACCCCGGACACCAAAAGGTGGGTCCTACAATGAGCAGTTCTTC.

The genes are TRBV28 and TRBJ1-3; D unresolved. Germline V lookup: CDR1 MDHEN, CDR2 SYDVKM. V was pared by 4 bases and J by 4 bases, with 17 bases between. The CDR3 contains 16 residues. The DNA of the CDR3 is TGTGCCAGCAGTTGGCCCGAAGGGCCGAAGGGAAACACCATATATTTT. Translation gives CASSWPEGPKGNTIYF. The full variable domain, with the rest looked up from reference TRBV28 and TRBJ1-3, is DVKVTQSSRYLVKRTGEKVFLECVQDMDHENMFWYRQDPGLGLRLIYFSYDVKMKEKGDIPEGYSVSREKKERFSLILESASTNQTSMYLCASSWPEGPKGNTIYFGEGSWLTVV.

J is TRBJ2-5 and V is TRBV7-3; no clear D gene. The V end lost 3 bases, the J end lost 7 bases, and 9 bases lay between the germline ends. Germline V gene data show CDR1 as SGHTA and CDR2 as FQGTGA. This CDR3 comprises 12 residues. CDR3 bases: TGTGCCAGCAGCTTCGACCGTGGGACCCAGTACTTC. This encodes CASSFDRGTQYF.

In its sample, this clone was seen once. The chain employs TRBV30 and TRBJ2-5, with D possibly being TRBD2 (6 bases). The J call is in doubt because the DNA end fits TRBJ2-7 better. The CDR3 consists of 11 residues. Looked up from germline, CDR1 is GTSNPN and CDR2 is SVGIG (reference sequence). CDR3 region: CAYGSAHEQYF. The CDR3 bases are TGTGCCTACGGGAGTGCCCACGAGCAGTACTTC.

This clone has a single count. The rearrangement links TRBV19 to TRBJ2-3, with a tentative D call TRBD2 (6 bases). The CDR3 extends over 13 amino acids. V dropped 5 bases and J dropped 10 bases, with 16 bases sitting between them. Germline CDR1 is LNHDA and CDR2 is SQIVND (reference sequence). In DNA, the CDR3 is TGTGCCAGTAGTTTAGCCCGGTCGGGGGCGCAGTATTTT. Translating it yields CASSLARSGAQYF.

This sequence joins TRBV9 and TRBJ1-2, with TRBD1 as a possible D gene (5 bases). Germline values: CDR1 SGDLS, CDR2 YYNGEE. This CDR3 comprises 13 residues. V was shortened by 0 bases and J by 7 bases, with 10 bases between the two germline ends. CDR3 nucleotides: TGTGCCAGCAGCGTAGCGACAGCGGGTGGCTACACCTTC. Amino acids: CASSVATAGGYTF. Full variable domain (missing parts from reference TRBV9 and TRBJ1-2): DSGVTQTPKHLITATGQRVTLRCSPRSGDLSVYWYQQSLDQGLQFLIQYYNGEERAKGNILERFSAQQFPDLHSELNLSSLELGDSALYFCASSVATAGGYTFGSGTRLTVV.

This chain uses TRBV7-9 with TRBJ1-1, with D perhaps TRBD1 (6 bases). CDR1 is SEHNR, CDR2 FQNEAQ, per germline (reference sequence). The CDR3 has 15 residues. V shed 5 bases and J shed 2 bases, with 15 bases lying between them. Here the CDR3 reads CASSEYRAANTEAFF. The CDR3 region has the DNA TGTGCCAGCAGCGAGTACAGGGCAGCAAACACTGAAGCTTTCTTT. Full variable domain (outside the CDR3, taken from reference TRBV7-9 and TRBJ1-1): DTGVSQNPRHKITKRGQNVTFRCDPISEHNRLYWYRQTLGQGPEFLTYFQNEAQLEKSRLLSDRFSAERPKGSFSTLEIQRTEQGDSAMYLCASSEYRAANTEAFFGQGTRLTVV.

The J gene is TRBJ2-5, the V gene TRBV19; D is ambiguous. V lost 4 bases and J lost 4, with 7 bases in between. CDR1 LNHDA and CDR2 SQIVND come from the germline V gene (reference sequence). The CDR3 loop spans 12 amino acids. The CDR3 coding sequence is TGTGCCAGTAGTACAGGACGAGAGACCCAGTACTTC. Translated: CASSTGRETQYF.

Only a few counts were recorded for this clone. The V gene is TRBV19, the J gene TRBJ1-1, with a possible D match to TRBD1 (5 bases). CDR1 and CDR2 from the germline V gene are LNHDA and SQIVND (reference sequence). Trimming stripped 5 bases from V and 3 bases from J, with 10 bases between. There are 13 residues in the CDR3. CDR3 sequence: CASSPPGHTEAFF. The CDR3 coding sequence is TGTGCCAGTAGTCCCCCAGGGCACACTGAAGCTTTCTTT.

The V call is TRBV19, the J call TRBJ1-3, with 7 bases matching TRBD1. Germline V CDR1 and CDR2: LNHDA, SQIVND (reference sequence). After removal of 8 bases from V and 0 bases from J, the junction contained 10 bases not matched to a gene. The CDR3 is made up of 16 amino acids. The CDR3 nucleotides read TGTGCCAGTTGCGTACAGGGGACCGGCTCTGGAAACACCATATATTTT. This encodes CASCVQGTGSGNTIYF.

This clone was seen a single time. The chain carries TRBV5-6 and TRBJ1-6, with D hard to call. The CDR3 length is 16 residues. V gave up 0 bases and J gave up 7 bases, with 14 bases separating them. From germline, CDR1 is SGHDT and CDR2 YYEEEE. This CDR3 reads CASSLEVRRFNSPLHF. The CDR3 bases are TGTGCCAGCAGCTTGGAAGTGAGACGGTTCAATTCACCCCTCCACTTT.

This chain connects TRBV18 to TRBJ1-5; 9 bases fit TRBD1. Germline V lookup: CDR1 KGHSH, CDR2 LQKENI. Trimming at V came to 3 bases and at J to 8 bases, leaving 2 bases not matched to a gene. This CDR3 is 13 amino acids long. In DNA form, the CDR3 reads TGTGCCAGCTCACCGGACAGGGGCGAGCCCCAGCATTTT. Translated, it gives CASSPDRGEPQHF. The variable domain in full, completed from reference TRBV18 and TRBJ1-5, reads NAGVMQNPRHLVRRRGQEARLRCSPMKGHSHVYWYRQLPEEGLKFMVYLQKENIIDESGMPKERFSAEFPKEGPSILRIQQVVRGDSAAYFCASSPDRGEPQHFGDGTRLSIL.

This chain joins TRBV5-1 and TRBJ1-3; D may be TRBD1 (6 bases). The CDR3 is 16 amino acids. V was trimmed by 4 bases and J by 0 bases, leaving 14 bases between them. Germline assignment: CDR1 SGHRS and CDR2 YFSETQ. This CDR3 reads CASSPLGTNSGNTIYF. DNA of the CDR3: TGCGCCAGCAGCCCACTCGGGACAAACTCTGGAAACACCATATATTTT.

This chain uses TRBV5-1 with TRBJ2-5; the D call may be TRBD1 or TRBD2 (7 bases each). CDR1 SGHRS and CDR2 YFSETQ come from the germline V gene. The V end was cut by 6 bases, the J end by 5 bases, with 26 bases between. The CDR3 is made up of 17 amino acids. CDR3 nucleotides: TGCGCCAGCACACTCCACCGACAGGGAGGGAGCGGGGAGACCCAGTACTTC. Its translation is CASTLHRQGGSGETQYF.

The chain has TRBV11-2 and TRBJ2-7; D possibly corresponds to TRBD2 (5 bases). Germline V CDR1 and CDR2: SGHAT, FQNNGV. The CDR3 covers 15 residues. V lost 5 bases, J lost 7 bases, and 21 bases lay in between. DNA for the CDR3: TGTGCCAGCAGCCCCCTTCGGACGGACTTCGGTGAGCAGTACTTC. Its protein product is CASSPLRTDFGEQYF.

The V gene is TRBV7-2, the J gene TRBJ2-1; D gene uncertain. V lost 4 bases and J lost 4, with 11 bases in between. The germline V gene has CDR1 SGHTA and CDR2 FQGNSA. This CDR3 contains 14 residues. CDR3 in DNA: TGTGCCAGCAGCTCCCCTACCGGATACAATGAGCAGTTCTTC. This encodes CASSSPTGYNEQFF.

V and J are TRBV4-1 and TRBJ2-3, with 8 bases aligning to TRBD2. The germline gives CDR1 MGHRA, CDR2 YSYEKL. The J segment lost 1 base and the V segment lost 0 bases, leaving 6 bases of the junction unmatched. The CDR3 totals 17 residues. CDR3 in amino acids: CASSQDPGAGGTDTQYF. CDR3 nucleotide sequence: TGCGCCAGCAGCCAAGATCCGGGAGCGGGAGGCACAGATACGCAGTATTTT.

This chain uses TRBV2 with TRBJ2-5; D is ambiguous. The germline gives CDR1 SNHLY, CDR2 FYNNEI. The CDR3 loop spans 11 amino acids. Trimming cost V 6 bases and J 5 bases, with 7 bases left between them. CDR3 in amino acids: CASRARETQYF. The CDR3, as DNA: TGTGCCAGCAGAGCTAGGGAGACCCAGTACTTC. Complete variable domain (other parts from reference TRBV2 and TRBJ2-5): EPEVTQTPSHQVTQMGQEVILRCVPISNHLYFYWYRQILGQKVEFLVSFYNNEISEKSEIFDDQFSVERPDGSNFTLKIRSTKLEDSAMYFCASRARETQYFGPGTRLLVL.

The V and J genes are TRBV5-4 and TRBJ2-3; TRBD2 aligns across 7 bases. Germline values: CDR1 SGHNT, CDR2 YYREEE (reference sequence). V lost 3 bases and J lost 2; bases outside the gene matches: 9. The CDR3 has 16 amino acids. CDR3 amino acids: CASSSELATYTDTQYF. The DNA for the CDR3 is TGTGCCAGCAGCTCGGAACTAGCGACCTACACAGATACGCAGTATTTT.

DNA of the CDR3: TGTGCCAGCCGTGGAGTGGCTAATACGCAGTATTTT. Protein product: CASRGVANTQYF. This chain uses TRBV7-9 with TRBJ2-3; D is uncertain. The germline V gene encodes CDR1 SEHNR and CDR2 FQNEAQ (reference sequence). The V gene lost 8 bases and the J gene lost 7 bases, with 13 bases spanning the gap. CDR3 length: 12 amino acids.

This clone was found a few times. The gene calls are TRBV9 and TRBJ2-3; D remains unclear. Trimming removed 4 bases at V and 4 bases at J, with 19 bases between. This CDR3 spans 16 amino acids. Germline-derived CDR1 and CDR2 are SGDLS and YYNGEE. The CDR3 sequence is CASSTGPGAAADTQYF. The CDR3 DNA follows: TGTGCCAGCAGCACCGGGCCGGGTGCTGCGGCAGATACGCAGTATTTT.